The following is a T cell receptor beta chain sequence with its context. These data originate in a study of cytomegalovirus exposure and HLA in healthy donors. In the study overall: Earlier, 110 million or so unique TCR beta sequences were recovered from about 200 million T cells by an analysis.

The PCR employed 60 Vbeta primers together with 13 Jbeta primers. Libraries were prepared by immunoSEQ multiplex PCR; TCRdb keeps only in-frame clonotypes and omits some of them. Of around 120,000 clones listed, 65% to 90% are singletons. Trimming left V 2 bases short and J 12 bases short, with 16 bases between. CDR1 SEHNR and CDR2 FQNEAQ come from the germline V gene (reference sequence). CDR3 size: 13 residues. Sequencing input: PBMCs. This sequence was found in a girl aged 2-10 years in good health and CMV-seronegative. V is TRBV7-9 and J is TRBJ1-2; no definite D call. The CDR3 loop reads CASSLYTVDPHTF. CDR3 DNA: TGTGCCAGCAGCTTATACACAGTCGATCCCCACACCTTC.